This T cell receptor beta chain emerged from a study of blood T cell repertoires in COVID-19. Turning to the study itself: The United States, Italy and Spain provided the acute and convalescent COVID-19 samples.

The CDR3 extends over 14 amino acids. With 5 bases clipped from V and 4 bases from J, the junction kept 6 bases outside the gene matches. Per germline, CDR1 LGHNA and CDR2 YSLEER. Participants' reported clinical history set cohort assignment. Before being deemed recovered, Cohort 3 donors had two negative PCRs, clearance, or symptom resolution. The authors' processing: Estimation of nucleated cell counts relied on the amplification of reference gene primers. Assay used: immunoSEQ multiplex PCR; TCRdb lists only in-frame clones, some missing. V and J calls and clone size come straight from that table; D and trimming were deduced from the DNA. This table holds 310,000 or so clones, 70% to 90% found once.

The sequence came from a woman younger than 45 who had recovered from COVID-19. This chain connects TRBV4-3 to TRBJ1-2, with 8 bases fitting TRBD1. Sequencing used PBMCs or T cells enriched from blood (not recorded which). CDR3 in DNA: TGCGCCAGCAGCGTAAACAGGGGGGGCTATGGCTACACCTTC. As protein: CASSVNRGGYGYTF.